These 5 T cell receptor beta chains originate from one sample sequenced in a study of T cells after yellow fever vaccination. TCRdb independently ran MiXCR on the 5' RACE reads; one entry per CDR3 protein. The sample lists around 600,000 distinct CDR3 sequences; roughly an eighth were seen once. Here the sequenced sample was PBMCs, taken on the day of the yellow fever booster vaccination. These receptors were collected from a man aged 25 to 40 who received the YFV17D yellow fever vaccine.

V gene TRBV6-2 or TRBV6-3 combines with J gene TRBJ1-5, with 8 bases aligning to TRBD1. The CDR3 totals 18 residues. Germline lookup yields CDR1 MNHEY and CDR2 SVGEGT. V trimming: 8 bases; J trimming: 1 base; junction bases outside the gene matches: 16. In nucleotides, the CDR3 is TGTGCCAGCCGAGCCCGGGACAGGTTGATGAAGAGCAATCAGCCCCAGCATTTT. Translation: CASRARDRLMKSNQPQHF.

As for this clonotype: At one end the junction does not follow the germline gene, possibly because of a read error. The V call is TRBV3-1, the J call TRBJ2-7; D is unresolved. The CDR3 has 16 amino acids. Germline CDR1 reads LGHDT; CDR2 reads YNNKEL (reference sequence). In nucleotides, the CDR3 is TGTGCCAGCAGCCAAGAAGGTGTCAGCGAAGAGTACGACCAGTACTTC. Translation gives CASSQEGVSEEYDQYF.

The chain has TRBV4-1 and TRBJ1-1; TRBD1 is a possible D gene (5 bases). The CDR3 loop spans 16 amino acids. The germline V gene has CDR1 MGHRA and CDR2 YSYEKL. Trimming took off 4 bases at V and 0 bases at J, with 15 bases between the two ends. For the CDR3, the DNA is TGCGCCAGCAGCCGCGTCGGGGGAAAGATGAACACTGAAGCTTTCTTT. Its protein is CASSRVGGKMNTEAFF.

This clonotype was detected only a few times. This chain connects TRBV7-2 to TRBJ2-2; D gene uncertain. V was cut by 4 bases and J by 5 bases, with 5 bases left in between. Germline CDR1 SGHTA, CDR2 FQGNSA. This CDR3 has 12 residues. The CDR3 spells CASSSWTGELFF. DNA of the CDR3: TGTGCCAGCAGCTCCTGGACCGGGGAGCTGTTTTTT.

This sequence joins TRBV29-1 and TRBJ2-3; D call uncertain. The V end was cut by 4 bases, the J end by 6 bases, with 8 bases between. The length of the CDR3 is 11 residues. Germline V gene sequence: CDR1 SQVTM, CDR2 ANQGSEA. The CDR3 nucleotides read TGCAGCGTTGGCTCAGTGGATACGCAGTATTTT. Its translation is CSVGSVDTQYF.